This T cell receptor beta chain was documented in a study of beta chain features in type 1 diabetes. Study-wide results and limits: Highly expressing activated T cells could be over-counted with a cDNA template. Moderate but significant shortening of TCRB CDR3s was recorded in all four CD4+ subsets from Type 1 diabetes patients.

Cells sorted by CD45RO/CCR7/CD25/CD127/CD95/CD27 comprised CD4+ naive, central memory, regulatory and stem cell-like memory cells. The investigators reverse transcribed all of the isolated RNA, so they sequenced expressed TCRB transcripts. Some clones are missing from TCRdb's copy, which holds only in-frame ones; the method was immunoSEQ multiplex PCR. The sample comprises approximately 600,000 clones, 9.5% to 15% of which are singletons, and more than 0.1% rests with the top ten. Comments on this clone: Antigen specificity is unknown.

This CDR3 is 15 amino acids long. V was pared by 2 bases and J by 1 base, with 12 bases between. Germline-derived CDR1 and CDR2 are SGHRS and YFSETQ. This receptor was obtained from a man in his thirties or forties with type 1 diabetes. Material for sequencing was naive CD4+ T cells from blood. The rearrangement uses TRBV5-1 and TRBJ1-1; D is uncertain. The CDR3 loop reads CASSFGEGRNTEAFF. CDR3 nucleotides: TGCGCCAGCAGCTTCGGAGAAGGGCGGAACACTGAAGCTTTCTTT.